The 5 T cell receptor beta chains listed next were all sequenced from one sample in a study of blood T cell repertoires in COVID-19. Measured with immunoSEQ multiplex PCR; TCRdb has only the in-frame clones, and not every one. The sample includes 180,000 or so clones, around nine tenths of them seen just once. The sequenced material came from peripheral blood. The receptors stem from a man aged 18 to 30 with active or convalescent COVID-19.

CDR3 region: CASSFGGAGQPQHF. DNA for the CDR3: TGTGCCAGCAGTTTTGGGGGCGCAGGCCAGCCCCAGCATTTT. V is TRBV27 and J is TRBJ1-5; TRBD1 might be the D (6 bases). The CDR3 is 14 residues long. V lost 3 bases to trimming and J lost 7 bases, with 13 bases between them. Germline values: CDR1 MNHEY, CDR2 SMNVEV (reference sequence).

The CDR3 nucleotides read TGTGCCAGCAGTTTACAGGGAAATTGGCATGGCTACACCTTC. Amino acids: CASSLQGNWHGYTF. The V and J genes are TRBV28 and TRBJ1-2; TRBD1 might be the D (5 bases). This CDR3 region has 14 residues. V was pared by 2 bases and J by 6 bases, with 13 bases between. CDR1 and CDR2 (germline): MDHEN, SYDVKM.

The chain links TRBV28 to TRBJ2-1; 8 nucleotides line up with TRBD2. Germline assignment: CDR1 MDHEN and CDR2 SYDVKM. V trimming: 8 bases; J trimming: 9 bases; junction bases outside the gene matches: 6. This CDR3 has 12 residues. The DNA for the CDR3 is TGTGCCAGCGAGATTAGCGGGACTGAGCAGTTCTTC. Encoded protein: CASEISGTEQFF. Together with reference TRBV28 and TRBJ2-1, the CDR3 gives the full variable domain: DVKVTQSSRYLVKRTGEKVFLECVQDMDHENMFWYRQDPGLGLRLIYFSYDVKMKEKGDIPEGYSVSREKKERFSLILESASTNQTSMYLCASEISGTEQFFGPGTRLTVL.

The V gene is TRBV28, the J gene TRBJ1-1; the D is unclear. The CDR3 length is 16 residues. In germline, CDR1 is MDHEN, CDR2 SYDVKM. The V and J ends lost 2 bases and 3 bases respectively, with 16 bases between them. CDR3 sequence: CASSLSLGREDTEAFF. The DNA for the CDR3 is TGTGCCAGCAGTTTAAGTCTAGGGAGGGAGGACACTGAAGCTTTCTTT.

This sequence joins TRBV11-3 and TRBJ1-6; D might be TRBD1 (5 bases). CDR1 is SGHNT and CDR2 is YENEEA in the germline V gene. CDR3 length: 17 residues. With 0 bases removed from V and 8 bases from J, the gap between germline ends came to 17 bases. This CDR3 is CASSLDQGCQGDSPLHF. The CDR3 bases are TGTGCCAGCAGCTTAGATCAAGGTTGTCAGGGTGATTCACCCCTCCACTTT.